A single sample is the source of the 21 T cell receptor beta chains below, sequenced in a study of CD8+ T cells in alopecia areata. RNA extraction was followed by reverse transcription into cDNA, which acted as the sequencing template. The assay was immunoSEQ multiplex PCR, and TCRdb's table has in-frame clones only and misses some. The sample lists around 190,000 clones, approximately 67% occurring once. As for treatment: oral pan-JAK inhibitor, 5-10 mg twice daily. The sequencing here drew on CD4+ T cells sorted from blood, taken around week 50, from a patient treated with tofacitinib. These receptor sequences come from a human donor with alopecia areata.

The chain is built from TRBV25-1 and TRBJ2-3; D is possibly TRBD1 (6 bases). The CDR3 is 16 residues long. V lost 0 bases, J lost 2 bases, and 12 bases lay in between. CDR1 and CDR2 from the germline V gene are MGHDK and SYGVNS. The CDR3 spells CASSEYGQRLTDTQYF. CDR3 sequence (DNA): TGTGCCAGCAGTGAATACGGACAGCGACTCACAGATACGCAGTATTTT. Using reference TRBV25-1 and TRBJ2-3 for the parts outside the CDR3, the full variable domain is EADIYQTPRYLVIGTGKKITLECSQTMGHDKMYWYQQDPGMELHLIHYSYGVNSTEKGDLSSESTVSRIRTEHFPLTLESARPSHTSQYLCASSEYGQRLTDTQYFGPGTRLTVL.

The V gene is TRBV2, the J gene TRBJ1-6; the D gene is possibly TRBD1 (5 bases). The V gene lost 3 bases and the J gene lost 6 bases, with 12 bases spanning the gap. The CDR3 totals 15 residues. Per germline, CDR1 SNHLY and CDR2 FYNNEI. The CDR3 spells CASSELTASNSPLHF. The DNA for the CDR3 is TGTGCCAGCAGTGAGCTGACAGCGAGTAATTCACCCCTCCACTTT.

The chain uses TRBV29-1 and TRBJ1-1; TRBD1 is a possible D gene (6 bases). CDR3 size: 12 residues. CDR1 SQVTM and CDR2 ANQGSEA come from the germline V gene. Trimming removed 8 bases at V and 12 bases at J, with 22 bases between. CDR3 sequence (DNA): TGCAGCACGAAACAGGGCCGGGGGCAATCTTTCTTT. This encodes CSTKQGRGQSFF.

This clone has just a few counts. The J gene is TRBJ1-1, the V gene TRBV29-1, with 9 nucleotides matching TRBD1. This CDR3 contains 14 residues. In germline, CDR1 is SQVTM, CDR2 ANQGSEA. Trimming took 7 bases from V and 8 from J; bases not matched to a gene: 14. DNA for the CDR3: TGCAGCGCGGACCCCCGGGACAGGGTAGAAGAAGCTTTCTTT. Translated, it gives CSADPRDRVEEAFF.

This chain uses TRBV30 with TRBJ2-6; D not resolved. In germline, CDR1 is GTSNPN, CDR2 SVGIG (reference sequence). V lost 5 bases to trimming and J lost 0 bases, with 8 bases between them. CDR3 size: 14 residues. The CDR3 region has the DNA TGTGCCTGGTACAGCAGCTCTGGGGCCAACGTCCTGACTTTC. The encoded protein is CAWYSSSGANVLTF.

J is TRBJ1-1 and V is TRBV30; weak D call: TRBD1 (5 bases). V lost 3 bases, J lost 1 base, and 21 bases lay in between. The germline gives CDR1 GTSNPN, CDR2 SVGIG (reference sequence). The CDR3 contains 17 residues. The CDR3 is CAWSPRAQGISNTEAFF. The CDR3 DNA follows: TGTGCCTGGAGCCCGAGGGCCCAGGGAATATCGAACACTGAAGCTTTCTTT.

The CDR3, as DNA: TGTGCCAGCAGCTTGGGCAGGGTCACCAAAAACATTCAGTACTTC. This translates into CASSLGRVTKNIQYF. The V and J genes are TRBV5-4 and TRBJ2-4; the D gene is possibly TRBD1 (5 bases). V was clipped by 0 bases and J by 2 bases, with 9 bases between them. Per the germline V gene, CDR1 is SGHNT and CDR2 is YYREEE (reference sequence). The CDR3 covers 15 residues.

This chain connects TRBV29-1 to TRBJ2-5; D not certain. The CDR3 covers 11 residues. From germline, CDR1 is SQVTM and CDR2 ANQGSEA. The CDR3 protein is CSTPVSETQYF. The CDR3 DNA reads TGCAGTACTCCTGTATCGGAGACCCAGTACTTC.

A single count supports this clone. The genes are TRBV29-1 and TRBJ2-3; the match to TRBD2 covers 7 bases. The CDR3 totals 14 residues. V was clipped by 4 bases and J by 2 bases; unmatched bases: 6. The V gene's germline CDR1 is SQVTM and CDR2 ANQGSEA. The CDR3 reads CSVVSSGYTDTQYF. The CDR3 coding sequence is TGCAGCGTTGTTTCTAGCGGATACACAGATACGCAGTATTTT.

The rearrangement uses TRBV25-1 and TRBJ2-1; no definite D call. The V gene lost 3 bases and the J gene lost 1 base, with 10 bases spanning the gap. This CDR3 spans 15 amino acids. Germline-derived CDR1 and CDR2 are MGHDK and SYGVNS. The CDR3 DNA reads TGTGCCAGCAGTGACTCGGGCGGATCCTACAATGAGCAGTTCTTC. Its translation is CASSDSGGSYNEQFF.

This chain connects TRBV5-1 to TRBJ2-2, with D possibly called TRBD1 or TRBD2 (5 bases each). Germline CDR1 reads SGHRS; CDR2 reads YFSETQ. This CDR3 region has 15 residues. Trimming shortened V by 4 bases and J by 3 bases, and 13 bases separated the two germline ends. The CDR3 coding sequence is TGCGCCAGCAGCCTTCGGGGCGGAGACACCGGGGAGCTGTTTTTT. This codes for CASSLRGGDTGELFF.

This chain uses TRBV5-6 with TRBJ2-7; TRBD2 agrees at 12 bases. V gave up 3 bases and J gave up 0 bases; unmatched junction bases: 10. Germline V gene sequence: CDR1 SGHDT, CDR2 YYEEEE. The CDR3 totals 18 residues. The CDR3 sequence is CASSYGLAGTRSSYEQYF. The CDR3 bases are TGTGCCAGCAGCTACGGACTAGCGGGAACCCGCAGCTCCTACGAGCAGTACTTC.

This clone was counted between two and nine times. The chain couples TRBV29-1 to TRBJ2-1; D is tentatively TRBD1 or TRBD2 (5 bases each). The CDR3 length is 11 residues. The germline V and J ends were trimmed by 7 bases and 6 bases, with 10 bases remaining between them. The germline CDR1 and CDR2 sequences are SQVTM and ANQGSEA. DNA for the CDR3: TGCAGCGGCCGGGGCGGCAATGAGCAGTTCTTC. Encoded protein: CSGRGGNEQFF.

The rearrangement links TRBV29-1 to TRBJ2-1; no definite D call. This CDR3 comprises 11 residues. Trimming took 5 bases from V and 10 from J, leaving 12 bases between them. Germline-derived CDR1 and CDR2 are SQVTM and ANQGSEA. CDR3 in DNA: TGCAGCGTTTTCCCCACGGACGAGCAGTTCTTC. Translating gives CSVFPTDEQFF.

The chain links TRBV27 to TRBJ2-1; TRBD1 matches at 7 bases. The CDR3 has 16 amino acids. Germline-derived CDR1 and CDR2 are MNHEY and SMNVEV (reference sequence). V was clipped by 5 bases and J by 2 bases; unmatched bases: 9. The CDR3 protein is CASSPKSDRPYNEQFF. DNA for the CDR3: TGTGCCAGCAGTCCCAAGTCGGACAGGCCCTACAATGAGCAGTTCTTC.

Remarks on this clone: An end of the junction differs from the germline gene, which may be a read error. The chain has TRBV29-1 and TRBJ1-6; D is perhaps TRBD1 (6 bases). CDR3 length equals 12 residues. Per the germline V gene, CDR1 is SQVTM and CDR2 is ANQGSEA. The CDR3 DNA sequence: TGCAGAGTTGAGGGGGATAATTCACCCCTCCACTTT. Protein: CRVEGDNSPLHF.

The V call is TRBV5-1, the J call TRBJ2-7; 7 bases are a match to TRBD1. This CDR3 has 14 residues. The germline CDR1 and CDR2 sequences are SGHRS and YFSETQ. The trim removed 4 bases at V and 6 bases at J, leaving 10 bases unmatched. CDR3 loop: CASSERQGVSEQYF. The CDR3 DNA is TGCGCCAGCAGCGAACGACAGGGTGTGAGCGAGCAGTACTTC.

CDR3 amino acids: CASSQVGTGGEEQYF. In DNA, the CDR3 is TGTGCCAGCAGCCAAGTTGGGACAGGGGGCGAAGAGCAGTACTTC. The chain couples TRBV4-2 to TRBJ2-7; 12 bases are shared with TRBD1. Losses at the gene ends were 1 base for V and 7 bases for J; bases not matched to a gene: 5. From germline, CDR1 is LGHNA and CDR2 YNFKEQ. CDR3 length: 15 amino acids.

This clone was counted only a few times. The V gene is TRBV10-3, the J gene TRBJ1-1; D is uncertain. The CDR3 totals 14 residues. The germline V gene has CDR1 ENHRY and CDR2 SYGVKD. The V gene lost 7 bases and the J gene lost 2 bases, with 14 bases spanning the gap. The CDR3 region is CAITKNIPNTEAFF. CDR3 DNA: TGTGCCATCACCAAGAACATCCCCAACACTGAAGCTTTCTTT.

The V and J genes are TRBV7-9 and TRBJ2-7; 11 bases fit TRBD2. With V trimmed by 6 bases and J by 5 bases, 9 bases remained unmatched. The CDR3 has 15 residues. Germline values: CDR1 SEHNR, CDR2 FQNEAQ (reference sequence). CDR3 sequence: CASRHRLAGMNEQYF. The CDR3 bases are TGTGCCAGCAGACACCGACTAGCGGGGATGAACGAGCAGTACTTC.

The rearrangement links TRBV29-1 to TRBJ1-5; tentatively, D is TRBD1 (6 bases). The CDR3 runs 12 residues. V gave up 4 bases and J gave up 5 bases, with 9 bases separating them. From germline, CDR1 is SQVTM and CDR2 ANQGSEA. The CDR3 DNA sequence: TGCAGCGTTGTCGCAGGGGATCAGCCCCAGCATTTT. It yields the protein CSVVAGDQPQHF.